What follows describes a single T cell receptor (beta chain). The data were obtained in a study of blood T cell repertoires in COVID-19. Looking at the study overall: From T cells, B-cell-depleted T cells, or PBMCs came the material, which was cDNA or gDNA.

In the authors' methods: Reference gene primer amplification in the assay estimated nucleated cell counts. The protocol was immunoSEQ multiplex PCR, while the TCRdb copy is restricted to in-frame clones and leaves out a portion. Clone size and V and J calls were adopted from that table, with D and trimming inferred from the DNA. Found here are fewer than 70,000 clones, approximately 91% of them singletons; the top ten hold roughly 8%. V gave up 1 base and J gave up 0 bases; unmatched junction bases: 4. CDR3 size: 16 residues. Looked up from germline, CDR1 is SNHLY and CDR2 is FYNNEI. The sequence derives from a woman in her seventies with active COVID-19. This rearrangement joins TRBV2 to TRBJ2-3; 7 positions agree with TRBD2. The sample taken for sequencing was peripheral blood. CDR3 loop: CASSEGDSGSTDTQYF. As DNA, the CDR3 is TGTGCCAGCAGTGAAGGGGATAGCGGGAGCACAGATACGCAGTATTTT. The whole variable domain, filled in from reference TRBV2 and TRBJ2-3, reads EPEVTQTPSHQVTQMGQEVILRCVPISNHLYFYWYRQILGQKVEFLVSFYNNEISEKSEIFDDQFSVERPDGSNFTLKIRSTKLEDSAMYFCASSEGDSGSTDTQYFGPGTRLTVL.